One sample yielded the 13 T cell receptor beta chains listed below, sequenced in a study of blood T cell repertoires in COVID-19. Clones were sequenced by immunoSEQ multiplex PCR, and TCRdb holds only the in-frame ones, with some missing. The sample includes about 180,000 clones, around 85% of them seen just once. Input material: PBMCs or T cells enriched from blood (not recorded which). The source is a man aged 35 to 55 who had recovered from COVID-19.

This clone was counted a single time. This chain uses TRBV24-1 with TRBJ2-1; the D is unclear. In germline, CDR1 is KGHDR, CDR2 SFDVKD. This CDR3 region has 14 residues. With 4 bases removed from V and 3 bases from J, the gap between germline ends came to 9 bases. The CDR3 is CATSETDNYNEQFF. CDR3 sequence (DNA): TGTGCCACCAGTGAAACAGACAACTACAATGAGCAGTTCTTC.

The chain combines TRBV30 with TRBJ1-6; D uncertain. CDR1 GTSNPN and CDR2 SVGIG come from the germline V gene (reference sequence). This CDR3 comprises 12 residues. The V end lost 1 base, the J end lost 7 bases, and 5 bases lay between the germline ends. CDR3 in DNA: TGTGCCTGGAGTGGCAGGAATTCACCCCTCCACTTT. Protein sequence: CAWSGRNSPLHF.

The chain combines TRBV28 with TRBJ1-5, with 10 bases matching TRBD1. The length of the CDR3 is 15 residues. The junction had 15 bases not matched to a gene; V was cut back by 7 bases and J by 12 bases. Germline V gene lookup returns CDR1 MDHEN and CDR2 SYDVKM. This chain's CDR3 is CASTKIGQGGNNQHF. As DNA, the CDR3 is TGTGCCAGCACCAAGATTGGACAGGGGGGCAATAACCAGCATTTT.

The V gene is TRBV19, the J gene TRBJ1-3, with D possibly matching TRBD1 (5 bases). Trimming shortened V by 10 bases and J by 4 bases, and 17 bases separated the two germline ends. CDR1 and CDR2 (germline): LNHDA, SQIVND (reference sequence). The CDR3 extends over 14 amino acids. As DNA, the CDR3 is TGTGCCACCCGGGACCCGGGGGTGGGAAACACCATATATTTT. It is translated as CATRDPGVGNTIYF.

The rearrangement uses TRBV12-5 and TRBJ2-3; no clear D gene. This CDR3 is built from 15 residues. The V and J ends lost 0 bases and 1 base respectively, with 8 bases between them. Germline lookup yields CDR1 LGHNT and CDR2 FRNRAP. This chain's CDR3 is CASGLVLSGTDTQYF. As DNA, the CDR3 is TGTGCTAGTGGTTTGGTATTAAGCGGCACAGATACGCAGTATTTT.

The chain carries TRBV5-1 and TRBJ1-2, with TRBD1 identical over 8 bases. The germline V gene encodes CDR1 SGHRS and CDR2 YFSETQ. V gave up 0 bases and J gave up 7 bases; unmatched junction bases: 5. CDR3 size: 14 residues. The CDR3 loop reads CASSLGTGRSGYTF. The CDR3 DNA follows: TGCGCCAGCAGCTTGGGGACAGGGCGCTCTGGCTACACCTTC.

The chain recombines TRBV29-1 with TRBJ1-1; 9 bases match TRBD1. The J segment lost 4 bases and the V segment lost 4 bases, leaving 1 base of the junction unmatched. CDR1 is SQVTM and CDR2 is ANQGSEA in the germline V gene. The length of the CDR3 is 12 residues. In DNA form, the CDR3 reads TGCAGCGTTGGACAGGGGGGCACTGAAGCTTTCTTT. Protein product: CSVGQGGTEAFF.

The chain recombines TRBV3-1 (or the pseudogene TRBV3-2) with TRBJ1-3, with 10 bases identical to TRBD1. The CDR3 spans 15 residues. V trimming: 7 bases; J trimming: 8 bases; junction bases outside the gene matches: 11. Germline-derived CDR1 and CDR2 are LGHDT and YNNKEL (reference sequence). The CDR3 here is CASTRGQGIFDTIYF. The CDR3 DNA follows: TGTGCCAGCACGCGGGGACAGGGGATATTCGACACCATATATTTT.

The V gene is TRBV7-2, the J gene TRBJ1-5; weak D call: TRBD1 (5 bases). This CDR3 comprises 15 residues. V was clipped by 3 bases and J by 7 bases, with 16 bases between them. CDR1 and CDR2 (germline): SGHTA, FQGNSA. In nucleotides, the CDR3 is TGTGCCAGCAGCTTGGGGGGACTCCGGGGGCAGCCCCAGCATTTT. It specifies CASSLGGLRGQPQHF.

V and J are TRBV6-5 and TRBJ2-1, with D possibly being TRBD2 (6 bases). CDR1 and CDR2 from the germline V gene are MNHEY and SVGAGI. The germline V and J ends were trimmed by 0 bases and 10 bases, with 16 bases remaining between them. The CDR3 consists of 15 residues. The CDR3 loop is CASSYSMTRGGEQFF. CDR3 in DNA: TGTGCCAGCAGTTACTCGATGACTAGGGGTGGGGAGCAGTTCTTC.

The rearrangement links TRBV2 to TRBJ1-2; D remains ambiguous. The germline V gene encodes CDR1 SNHLY and CDR2 FYNNEI. Trimming took 6 bases from V and 4 from J, leaving 12 bases between them. CDR3 size: 13 residues. CDR3 sequence: CASRDLGGYGYTF. The CDR3 nucleotides read TGTGCCAGCAGGGACCTGGGAGGCTATGGCTACACCTTC.

This CDR3 is CAWAAGDRDSNQPQHF. In DNA form, the CDR3 reads TGTGCCTGGGCTGCTGGGGACAGAGATAGCAATCAGCCCCAGCATTTT. The chain combines TRBV30 with TRBJ1-5, with 7 bases aligning to TRBD1. The CDR3 sequence is 16 residues long. Per the germline V gene, CDR1 is GTSNPN and CDR2 is SVGIG (reference sequence). V lost 5 bases, J lost 0 bases, and 10 bases stayed unmatched.

This chain uses TRBV6-5 with TRBJ1-1; D remains ambiguous. The CDR3 spans 13 residues. V was shortened by 7 bases and J by 0 bases, with 9 bases between the two germline ends. The germline CDR1 and CDR2 sequences are MNHEY and SVGAGI. The CDR3 spells CASTYSLNTEAFF. The CDR3 DNA reads TGTGCCAGCACCTACAGCTTGAACACTGAAGCTTTCTTT.